This TCR beta chain originates from a study of CD8+CD57+ T cells in acquired aplastic anemia. Study-level information: Isolated CD4+ and CD8+ cells, once sorted, yielded DNA averaging about 3.4 ug. Study conclusions and caveats: Patients shared twenty-nine CD8+ CDR3 sequences with controls.

Trimming cost V 0 bases and J 1 base; bases outside gene matches: 1. Germline assignment: CDR1 ENHRY and CDR2 SYGVKD. CDR3 length: 16 residues. Investigators profiled TCR beta VDJ and CDR3 from genomic DNA template. MiXCR, applied by TCRdb to the reads, yields one record per CDR3 protein. Of about 160,000 distinct CDR3 sequences detected, around 48% appear once; the ten largest clones hold under 35%. This clonotype occurred once. Its specificity is unknown. Selection for sequencing was limited to patients who had shown CD8+CD57+ cell expansion by flow cytometry. With no exception, the patients had severe acquired aplastic anemia. At the time of blood sampling, patients had not yet received any therapy.

This receptor was obtained from a human donor with aplastic anemia. The gene calls are TRBV10-3 and TRBJ2-3; 10 bases line up with TRBD2. The specimen was sorted CD4+, CD8+, or CD8+CD57+ T cells (not recorded which) from PBMCs. As DNA, the CDR3 is TGTGCCATCAGTGAGTCCCTAGCGGGGGGCACAGATACGCAGTATTTT. Protein: CAISESLAGGTDTQYF.